The T cell receptor beta chain under discussion was sequenced for a study of T-cell memory formation after mild COVID-19. Study findings and constraints: The finding that pre-infection memory included some responding clones suggested that cross-reactive memory joined. Second-wave clones that peaked on day 37 lacked confirmed SARS-CoV-2 specificity. Mainly CM and EM harbored the contracting CD4+ clones; mainly EMRA harbored the CD8+ ones. Contracting clones from day 15 to 85 showed balanced CD4/CD8; later expanders favored CD4+.

CDR3 length: 13 amino acids. Germline CDR1 is GTSNPN and CDR2 is SVGIG (reference sequence). The V end was cut by 0 bases, the J end by 3 bases, with 6 bases between. This clonotype was detected only a few times. The antigen is undetermined. A single record per CDR3 protein comes from TCRdb applying MiXCR to the 5' RACE reads. The data show 190,000 or so distinct CDR3 sequences, with over 20% seen just once and roughly 23% held by the top ten. The receptor comes from an adult woman who had mild COVID-19 (a few samples of this study predate the infection). Cell type and time point are not known. The sequenced sample was PBMCs or a T cell subset sorted from them (not recorded which). The V call is TRBV30, the J call TRBJ2-1; no firm D call. CDR3 residues: CAWSVDGYNEQFF. The CDR3 nucleotides are TGTGCCTGGAGTGTAGACGGCTACAATGAGCAGTTCTTC. Together with reference TRBV30 and TRBJ2-1, the CDR3 gives the full variable domain: SQTIHQWPATLVQPVGSPLSLECTVEGTSNPNLYWYRQAAGRGLQLLFYSVGIGQISSEVPQNLSASRPQDRQFILSSKKLLLSDSGFYLCAWSVDGYNEQFFGPGTRLTVL.